The 22 T cell receptor beta chains presented below share a single source sample, sequenced in a study of early T cells in non-severe SARS-CoV-2 infection. TCRdb ran MiXCR on the 5' RACE reads and lists one entry per CDR3 protein. The sample yields under 85,000 distinct CDR3 sequences, roughly 8.7% seen once. Sequencing input: whole blood. The receptors originated from an adult who was a healthcare worker with PCR-confirmed SARS-CoV-2 infection or an uninfected control (not recorded which).

This clonotype was found many times. The genes are TRBV7-2 and TRBJ2-7; D tentatively fits TRBD1 or TRBD2 (5 bases each). Germline V gives CDR1 SGHTA, CDR2 FQGNSA. This CDR3 comprises 16 residues. V was pared by 4 bases and J by 7 bases, with 23 bases between. CDR3 residues: CASSSAAIRGHFEQYF. CDR3 in DNA: TGTGCCAGCAGCTCCGCCGCCATCCGGGGCCACTTTGAGCAGTACTTC.

Many counts were recorded for this clonotype. V usage is TRBV7-8 and J usage is TRBJ2-7; D is ambiguous. The ends were cut back, 1 base at V and 3 bases at J, with 7 bases in the middle. Germline V gene data show CDR1 as SGHVS and CDR2 as FQNEAQ. CDR3 length: 13 residues. As DNA, the CDR3 is TGTGCCAGCAGCTTAGAACGGAGCTACGAGCAGTACTTC. Its protein is CASSLERSYEQYF.

In this sample, this clonotype turned up many times. In nucleotides, the CDR3 is TGTGCCAGCAGTCAAGATAAACTTCAGTACTTC. Encoded protein: CASSQDKLQYF. This sequence joins TRBV6-6 and TRBJ2-4; no clear D gene. There are 11 residues in the CDR3. Germline CDR1 and CDR2: MNHNY and SVGAGI (reference sequence). Deletions cut 5 bases from V and 11 bases from J, with 10 bases between.

This clonotype was counted a few times. The rearrangement links TRBV12-3 or TRBV12-4 to TRBJ2-7, with TRBD2 as a possible D gene (6 bases). V lost 5 bases to trimming and J lost 9 bases, with 14 bases between them. This CDR3 is 12 amino acids long. In DNA form, the CDR3 reads TGTGCCAGCAGTCTGCGGGGACGTGGGCAGTACTTC. This translates into CASSLRGRGQYF.

This clonotype showed up many times. This rearrangement joins TRBV18 to TRBJ2-7, with D perhaps matching TRBD1 (5 bases). Trimming stripped 5 bases from V and 3 bases from J, with 11 bases between. The length of the CDR3 is 13 residues. Germline V gives CDR1 KGHSH, CDR2 LQKENI. The CDR3 loop is CASSTGVFYEQYF. DNA for the CDR3: TGTGCCAGCTCAACAGGTGTTTTCTACGAGCAGTACTTC.

Many counts were recorded for this clonotype. V is TRBV5-1 and J is TRBJ1-3; no definite D call. Between the trimmed V and J ends, which lost 0 bases and 0 bases, there was a span of 4 bases. The CDR3 contains 14 residues. Germline CDR1 is SGHRS and CDR2 is YFSETQ. The CDR3 is CASSLDLSGNTIYF. DNA of the CDR3: TGCGCCAGCAGCTTGGATCTCTCTGGAAACACCATATATTTT.

This chain joins TRBV6-1 and TRBJ1-6; D is undetermined. CDR1 and CDR2 (germline): MNHNS, SASEGT. Trimming removed 7 bases at V and 7 bases at J, with 5 bases between. The CDR3 consists of 11 residues. The CDR3: CASNVNSPLHF. The CDR3, as DNA: TGTGCCAGCAATGTCAATTCACCCCTCCACTTT.

This clonotype was observed a handful of times. The chain employs TRBV5-1 and TRBJ1-5; D possibly corresponds to TRBD1 (5 bases). Trimming shortened V by 1 base and J by 1 base, and 9 bases separated the two germline ends. The CDR3 extends over 15 amino acids. The germline gives CDR1 SGHRS, CDR2 YFSETQ. The CDR3, as DNA: TGCGCCAGCAGCTTGCTCGGGGGGAGCAATCAGCCCCAGCATTTT. Translating it yields CASSLLGGSNQPQHF.

This clonotype was counted many times. The CDR3 loop reads CASSLSPPGQGRPTNEKLFF. CDR3 nucleotides: TGTGCCAGCAGTTTATCACCTCCCGGACAGGGGCGTCCCACTAATGAAAAACTGTTTTTT. The V gene is TRBV27, the J gene TRBJ1-4; 9 bases line up with TRBD1. After removal of 0 bases from V and 2 bases from J, the junction contained 13 bases not matched to a gene. The CDR3 extends over 20 amino acids. In germline, CDR1 is MNHEY, CDR2 SMNVEV (reference sequence).

This clonotype was seen repeatedly, ten times or more. J is TRBJ2-4 and V is TRBV25-1, with D uncertain. The CDR3 contains 14 residues. CDR1 and CDR2 (germline): MGHDK, SYGVNS. Trimming removed 11 bases at V and 0 bases at J, with 14 bases between. This CDR3 is CAPPPLLAKNIQYF. The CDR3 DNA reads as TGTGCCCCTCCCCCACTTCTAGCCAAAAACATTCAGTACTTC. Variable domain in full (rest from reference TRBV25-1 and TRBJ2-4): EADIYQTPRYLVIGTGKKITLECSQTMGHDKMYWYQQDPGMELHLIHYSYGVNSTEKGDLSSESTVSRIRTEHFPLTLESARPSHTSQYLCAPPPLLAKNIQYFGAGTRLSVL.

There are a few counts of this clonotype. This CDR3 reads CASSGDKTYEQYF. As DNA, the CDR3 is TGCGCCAGCAGTGGGGACAAGACCTACGAGCAGTACTTC. The V and J genes are TRBV10-2 and TRBJ2-7, with D possibly matching TRBD1 (6 bases). Trimming shortened V by 4 bases and J by 2 bases, and 9 bases separated the two germline ends. Germline V gene sequence: CDR1 WSHSY, CDR2 SAAADI. There are 13 residues in the CDR3.

This clonotype appeared many times. V and J are TRBV4-1 and TRBJ2-2; the D call may be TRBD1 or TRBD2 (6 bases each). The CDR3 has 17 amino acids. Germline CDR1 reads MGHRA; CDR2 reads YSYEKL. Trimming removed 1 base at V and 4 bases at J, with 16 bases between. The CDR3 reads CASSQVLYGGPTGELFF. CDR3 sequence (DNA): TGCGCCAGCAGCCAAGTCCTGTATGGGGGGCCCACCGGGGAGCTGTTTTTT.

The DNA for the CDR3 is TGTGCCAGCAGTTACTCGCATGTCGCAACTAATGAAAAACTGTTTTTT. This translates into CASSYSHVATNEKLFF. V usage is TRBV6-6 and J usage is TRBJ1-4; no clear D. The germline V gene encodes CDR1 MNHNY and CDR2 SVGAGI (reference sequence). This CDR3 spans 16 amino acids. V dropped 0 bases and J dropped 0 bases, with 8 bases sitting between them.

This clonotype was recorded at least ten times. The junction shows a germline mismatch at one end, possibly a read error. The J gene is TRBJ2-7, the V gene TRBV11-2; D might be TRBD1 (5 bases). The CDR3 consists of 12 residues. CDR1 is SGHAT, CDR2 FQNNGV, per germline. The CDR3 loop is CASSSSAQGTLF. As DNA, the CDR3 is TGTGCCAGCAGCTCCAGCGCGCAGGGTACCCTCTTC.

This clonotype was found a few times. The rearrangement joins TRBV12-3 or TRBV12-4 to TRBJ2-5, with TRBD1 matching 8 bases. This CDR3 contains 15 residues. J gave up 4 bases and V 5 bases, and 9 bases lay outside the gene matches. CDR3 protein: CASSGQPQGGETQYF. In DNA form, the CDR3 reads TGTGCCAGCAGTGGACAACCACAGGGGGGAGAGACCCAGTACTTC.

In its sample, this clonotype was seen many times. The chain uses TRBV24-1 and TRBJ2-3, with D maybe TRBD1 (5 bases). Per germline, CDR1 KGHDR and CDR2 SFDVKD. CDR3 size: 15 residues. V was trimmed by 9 bases and J by 3 bases, leaving 18 bases between them. CDR3 DNA sequence: TGTGCCACCGATAGGGGATACCATTTAACAGATACGCAGTATTTT. Amino acid sequence: CATDRGYHLTDTQYF.

There are many counts of this clonotype. This chain joins TRBV24-1 and TRBJ1-2, with 8 bases that match TRBD1. J gave up 4 bases and V 6 bases, and 9 bases lay outside the gene matches. Per germline, CDR1 KGHDR and CDR2 SFDVKD. CDR3 length: 15 residues. The CDR3 loop is CATSLTRTGTYGYTF. The CDR3 region has the DNA TGTGCCACCAGTCTAACGAGGACAGGGACCTATGGCTACACCTTC.

This clonotype showed up many times. This chain links TRBV18 with TRBJ2-6, with unresolved D. This CDR3 contains 17 residues. Germline CDR1 KGHSH, CDR2 LQKENI. Trimming left V 1 base short and J 1 base short, with 11 bases between. The CDR3 is CASSPLPQPSGANVLTF. In nucleotides, the CDR3 is TGTGCCAGCTCACCACTCCCACAGCCTTCTGGGGCCAACGTCCTGACTTTC. Variable domain in full (rest from reference TRBV18 and TRBJ2-6): NAGVMQNPRHLVRRRGQEARLRCSPMKGHSHVYWYRQLPEEGLKFMVYLQKENIIDESGMPKERFSAEFPKEGPSILRIQQVVRGDSAAYFCASSPLPQPSGANVLTFGAGSRLTVL.

The gene calls are TRBV30 and TRBJ2-2; TRBD1 might be the D (5 bases). Germline-derived CDR1 and CDR2 are GTSNPN and SVGIG (reference sequence). The germline V and J ends were trimmed by 1 base and 6 bases, with 6 bases remaining between them. CDR3 size: 12 residues. The CDR3 spells CAWSAGPGELFF. CDR3 bases: TGTGCCTGGAGTGCAGGGCCCGGGGAGCTGTTTTTT.

This clonotype appeared many times. V and J are TRBV7-3 and TRBJ2-3, with 10 bases that match TRBD2. With V trimmed by 6 bases and J by 6 bases, 9 bases remained unmatched. Germline values: CDR1 SGHTA, CDR2 FQGTGA. CDR3 length: 15 residues. CDR3 DNA sequence: TGTGCCAGCAGTCCACTAGCGGGATCCCGCGATACGCAGTATTTT. It translates to CASSPLAGSRDTQYF.

This chain links TRBV19 with TRBJ2-3, with TRBD1 matching 8 bases. Per the germline V gene, CDR1 is LNHDA and CDR2 is SQIVND (reference sequence). CDR3 length: 13 amino acids. Losses at the gene ends were 10 bases for V and 4 bases for J; bases not matched to a gene: 7. This CDR3 reads CATRQGSPDTQYF. The CDR3 region has the DNA TGTGCCACAAGACAGGGGAGCCCAGATACGCAGTATTTT.

In regard to this clonotype: This may be a read error: a much more frequent sequence differs by one nucleotide. The chain recombines TRBV5-1 with TRBJ1-4, with TRBD1 matching over 8 bases. The CDR3 length is 14 residues. V lost 4 bases, J lost 6 bases, and 5 bases stayed unmatched. CDR1 is SGHRS and CDR2 is YFSETQ in the germline V gene. The CDR3 nucleotides are TGCGCCAGCAGCCCGGGACAGGTCTATGAAAAACTGTTTTTT. Translation gives CASSPGQVYEKLFF.